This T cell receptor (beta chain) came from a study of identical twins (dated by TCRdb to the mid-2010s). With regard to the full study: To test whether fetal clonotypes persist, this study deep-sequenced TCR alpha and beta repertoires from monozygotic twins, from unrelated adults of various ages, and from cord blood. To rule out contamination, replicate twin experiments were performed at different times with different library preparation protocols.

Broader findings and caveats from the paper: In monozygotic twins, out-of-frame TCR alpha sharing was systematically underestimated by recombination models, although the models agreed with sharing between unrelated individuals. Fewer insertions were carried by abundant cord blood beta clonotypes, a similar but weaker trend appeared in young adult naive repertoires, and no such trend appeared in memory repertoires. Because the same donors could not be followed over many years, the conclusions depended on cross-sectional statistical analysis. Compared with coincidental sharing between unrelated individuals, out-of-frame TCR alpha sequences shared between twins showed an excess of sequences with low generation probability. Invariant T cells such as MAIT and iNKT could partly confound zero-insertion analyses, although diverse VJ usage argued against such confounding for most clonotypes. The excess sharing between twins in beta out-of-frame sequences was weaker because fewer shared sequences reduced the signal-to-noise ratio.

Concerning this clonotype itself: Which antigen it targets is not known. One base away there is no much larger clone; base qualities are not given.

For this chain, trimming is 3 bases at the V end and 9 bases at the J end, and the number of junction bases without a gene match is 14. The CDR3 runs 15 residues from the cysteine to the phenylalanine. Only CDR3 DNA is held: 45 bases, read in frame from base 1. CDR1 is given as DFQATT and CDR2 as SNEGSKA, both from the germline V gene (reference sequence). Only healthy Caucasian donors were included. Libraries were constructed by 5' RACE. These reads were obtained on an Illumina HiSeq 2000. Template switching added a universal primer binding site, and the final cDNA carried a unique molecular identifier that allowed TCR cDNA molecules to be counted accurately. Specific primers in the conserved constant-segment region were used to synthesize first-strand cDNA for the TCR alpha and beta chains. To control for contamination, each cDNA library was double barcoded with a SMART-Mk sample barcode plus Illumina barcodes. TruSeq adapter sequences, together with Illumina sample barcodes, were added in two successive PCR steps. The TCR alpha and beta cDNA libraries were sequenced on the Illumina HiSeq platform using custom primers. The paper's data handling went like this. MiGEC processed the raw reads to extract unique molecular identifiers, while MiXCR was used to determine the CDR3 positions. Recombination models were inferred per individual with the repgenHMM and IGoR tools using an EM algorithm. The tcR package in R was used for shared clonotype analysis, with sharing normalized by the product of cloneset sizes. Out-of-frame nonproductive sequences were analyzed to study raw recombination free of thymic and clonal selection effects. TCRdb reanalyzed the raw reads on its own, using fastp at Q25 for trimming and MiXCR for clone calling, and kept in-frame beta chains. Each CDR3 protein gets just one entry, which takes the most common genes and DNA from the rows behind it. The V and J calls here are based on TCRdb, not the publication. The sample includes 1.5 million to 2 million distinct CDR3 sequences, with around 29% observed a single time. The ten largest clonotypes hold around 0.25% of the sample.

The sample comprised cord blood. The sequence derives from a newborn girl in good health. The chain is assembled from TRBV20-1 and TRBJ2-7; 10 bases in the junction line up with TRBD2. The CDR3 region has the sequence CSARIRLAGADGQYF. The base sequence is TGCAGTGCTAGGATACGTCTAGCGGGAGCGGACGGGCAGTACTTC.